This T cell receptor (beta chain) emerged from a study of T cells in localized non-small cell lung cancer. Using immunoSEQ multiplex PCR, the repertoire was profiled, and TCRdb retains in-frame clones only, with some absent. This table has 28,000 or so clones, approximately 90% appearing once. Trimming took 3 bases from V and 7 from J, leaving 7 bases between them. Germline V CDR1 and CDR2: SGHVS, FNYEAQ. The CDR3 loop spans 13 amino acids. Concerning this clone itself: Antigen specificity is unknown.

Overall study results and limits: Density of T cells in blood, when higher, went with longer overall survival.

This sample comprised peripheral blood, obtained before any cancer treatment. This TCR was recovered from a female donor of 60 years or more with stage II squamous cell lung carcinoma. This rearrangement joins TRBV7-6 to TRBJ1-6; D unclear. CDR3: CASSFSGNSPLHF. DNA for the CDR3: TGTGCCAGCAGCTTCTCGGGGAATTCACCCCTCCACTTT.